The subject of this entry is one T cell receptor (beta chain). Possible read error: a much larger clone is one base away. When the RNA was reverse transcribed, random hexamers were used with an input of about 0.5 to 1 ug. Amplification of the TCR beta CDR3 was carried out by immunoSEQ multiplex PCR, which spanned a total of 54 Vbeta and 13 Jbeta segments. Each CDR3 protein gets one entry after TCRdb re-called the immunoSEQ multiplex PCR reads with MiXCR. The sample holds approximately 300,000 distinct CDR3 sequences, 70% to 90% seen once. This sample is drawn from a study of CD8 T cells in Susac syndrome. Germline assignment: CDR1 MNHEY and CDR2 SVGAGI. V lost 0 bases to trimming and J lost 1 base, with 4 bases between them. The CDR3 contains 13 residues.

Sequenced: CD8+ T cells from PBMCs. The rearrangement joins TRBV6-5 to TRBJ2-7; D is uncertain. This TCR came from a human donor with multiple sclerosis. The CDR3 sequence: CASSYSASYEQYF. DNA of the CDR3: TGTGCCAGCAGTTACTCGGCGTCCTACGAGCAGTACTTC.